One T cell receptor (beta chain) is described in this entry. The sample belongs to a study of blood T cell repertoires in COVID-19. Study in general: T cells, B-cell-depleted T cells, or PBMCs supplied cDNA or gDNA.

Germline CDR1 reads KGHDR; CDR2 reads SFDVKD. Trimming removed 4 bases from V and 2 bases from J, with 22 bases in between. This CDR3 is 18 amino acids long. Original analysis: Amplification of reference gene primers was used by the study to estimate nucleated cell counts. The data were produced by immunoSEQ multiplex PCR, yet TCRdb's version contains in-frame clones alone and is incomplete. V, J and clone size reflect that table, while D and trimming were determined from the DNA. This repertoire shows about 480,000 clones, roughly 88% found once; its top ten account for 1.5% to 2%. Cohort allocation depended upon clinical history that participants reported.

The chain links TRBV24-1 to TRBJ1-2; no reliable D call. The sequencing sample was made of PBMCs or T cells enriched from blood (not recorded which). The receptor's source is a woman in her thirties or forties who had recovered from COVID-19. CDR3 nucleotide sequence: TGTGCCACCAGTGACCCCGGCCTCCCGACTGGAGTAAACTATGGCTACACCTTC. Translating it yields CATSDPGLPTGVNYGYTF.